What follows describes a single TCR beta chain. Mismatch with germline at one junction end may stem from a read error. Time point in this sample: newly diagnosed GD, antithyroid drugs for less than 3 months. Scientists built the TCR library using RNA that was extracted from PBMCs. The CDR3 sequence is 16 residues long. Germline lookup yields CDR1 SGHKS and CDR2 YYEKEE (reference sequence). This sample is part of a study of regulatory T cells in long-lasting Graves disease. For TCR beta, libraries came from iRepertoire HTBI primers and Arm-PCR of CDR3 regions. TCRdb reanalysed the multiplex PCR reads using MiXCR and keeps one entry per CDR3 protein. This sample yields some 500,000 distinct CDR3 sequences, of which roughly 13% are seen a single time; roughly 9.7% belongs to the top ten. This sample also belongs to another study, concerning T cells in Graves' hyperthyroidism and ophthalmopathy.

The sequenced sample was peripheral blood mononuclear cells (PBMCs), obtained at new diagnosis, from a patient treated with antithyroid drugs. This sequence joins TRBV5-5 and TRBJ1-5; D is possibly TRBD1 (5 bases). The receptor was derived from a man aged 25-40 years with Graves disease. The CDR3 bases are TGCGCCAGCAGCCCTGGGACCCCCCAGGGCAATCAGCCCCAGCATTTT. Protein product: CASSPGTPQGNQPQHF.